This T cell receptor (beta chain) was identified in a study of long-term antiretroviral therapy in people with HIV. Regarding the study as a whole: In HIV, the repertoires covered a tighter span of CDR3 lengths than in controls.

Germline assignment: CDR1 GTSNPN and CDR2 SVGIG (reference sequence). V lost 1 base, J lost 4 bases, and 5 bases lay in between. The CDR3 covers 12 residues. In regard to this clone: Its antigen is as yet unknown.

Sequencing relied on immunoSEQ assay v3.0, run at survey level. The repertoire was sequenced with immunoSEQ multiplex PCR; TCRdb's copy has only in-frame clones and lacks some. The sample consists of approximately 16,000 clones, around 84% of them appearing once. The material sequenced was unsorted PBMCs, taken 0.5 years after starting antiretroviral therapy. The origin of this receptor is a woman aged 40 to 49 with HIV. This chain joins TRBV30 and TRBJ1-3; the D is unclear. The CDR3 DNA follows: TGTGCCTGGAGTGCGTACGGAAACACCATATATTTT. Amino acids: CAWSAYGNTIYF.